The clone carrying this TCR beta chain was counted only a few times. Other nucleotide sequences from this sample produce the same CDR3. The CDR3 totals 15 residues. V was pared by 4 bases and J by 2 bases, with 0 bases of the junction left unmatched. CDR1 is LGHDT, CDR2 YNNKEL, per germline (reference sequence). This sample was included in a study of blood T cell repertoires in COVID-19. Study in general: Spain, Italy and the United States supplied samples that represented acute and convalescent COVID-19.

Under the authors' procedure: Estimation of nucleated cell counts relied on the amplification of reference gene primers. The table came from immunoSEQ multiplex PCR; TCRdb's copy has only in-frame clones and leaves some out. V and J calls and clone size are given by that table; D and trimming were obtained from the DNA. This table holds around 400,000 clones, 70% to 90% found once. The chain joins TRBV3-1 (or the pseudogene TRBV3-2) to TRBJ2-1; 12 nucleotides align to TRBD2. This sequence originates from a woman aged 55-70 years with COVID-19, enrolled during active disease. The specimen sequenced was peripheral blood. CDR3 loop: CASSRTSGAYNEQFF. CDR3 bases: TGTGCCAGCAGCCGGACTAGCGGGGCCTACAATGAGCAGTTCTTC.